Below are 10 T cell receptor beta chains sequenced from a single sample in a study of shared clonotypes between healthy human individuals. Method: immunoSEQ multiplex PCR; TCRdb's copy keeps in-frame clones and lacks some. Among around 2,000,000 clones listed, about 95% were seen once. Selected positively for CCR7 and CD45RO-negative, naive CD8 cells excluded terminally differentiated effector memory CD45RA+ cells. Sequenced: naive CD8+ T cells sorted from blood. The source of these receptors is a man between 18 and 35 years old in good health.

The chain uses TRBV2 and TRBJ2-3, with a weak D call TRBD1 (5 bases). The V gene lost 7 bases and the J gene lost 2 bases, with 10 bases spanning the gap. The CDR3 has 13 residues. Germline V CDR1 and CDR2: SNHLY, FYNNEI. In nucleotides, the CDR3 is TGTGCCAGCAAGTGGACATTCACAGATACGCAGTATTTT. It encodes CASKWTFTDTQYF.

V gene TRBV25-1 combines with J gene TRBJ1-2, with D unclear. Trimming took off 4 bases at V and 4 bases at J, with 10 bases between the two ends. Germline V gene lookup returns CDR1 MGHDK and CDR2 SYGVNS. The CDR3 has 13 amino acids. The CDR3 loop is CASSVSFGYGYTF. The CDR3 DNA reads as TGTGCCAGCAGTGTATCCTTTGGCTATGGCTACACCTTC.

V is TRBV7-2 and J is TRBJ2-7, with D maybe TRBD2 (6 bases). This CDR3 contains 13 residues. CDR1 is SGHTA, CDR2 FQGNSA, per germline. V was trimmed by 5 bases and J by 2 bases, leaving 10 bases between them. Here the CDR3 reads CASSPGETYEQYF. Here the CDR3 DNA reads TGTGCCAGCAGCCCGGGAGAGACCTACGAGCAGTACTTC.

This sequence joins TRBV6-5 and TRBJ2-3, with 7 bases fitting TRBD2. This CDR3 has 14 residues. CDR1 is MNHEY, CDR2 SVGAGI, per germline. The V and J ends lost 4 bases and 6 bases, in that order; junction bases with no gene match: 7. The CDR3 reads CASSSGGSSDTQYF. The DNA for the CDR3 is TGTGCCAGCAGTTCGGGGGGTTCAAGTGATACGCAGTATTTT.

The chain employs TRBV10-2 and TRBJ1-2, with 8 bases that match TRBD1. Germline assignment: CDR1 WSHSY and CDR2 SAAADI. The V gene end was trimmed by 6 bases and the J gene end by 7 bases; junction bases not matched to a gene: 10. CDR3 size: 14 residues. CDR3 sequence: CASRETGDLFGYTF. DNA of the CDR3: TGCGCCAGCAGAGAGACAGGGGACCTATTTGGCTACACCTTC.

V usage is TRBV30 and J usage is TRBJ1-4, with unresolved D. V dropped 0 bases and J dropped 8 bases, with 16 bases sitting between them. Germline lookup yields CDR1 GTSNPN and CDR2 SVGIG (reference sequence). The CDR3 is 15 residues long. The CDR3: CAWSVSPYNGEKLFF. The CDR3 DNA follows: TGTGCCTGGAGTGTAAGCCCCTATAATGGGGAAAAACTGTTTTTT.

The V call is TRBV5-6, the J call TRBJ2-3; D is possibly TRBD2 (7 bases). V was shortened by 7 bases and J by 4 bases, with 19 bases between the two germline ends. This CDR3 contains 15 residues. Germline CDR1 SGHDT, CDR2 YYEEEE. CDR3 DNA: TGTGCCAGCCGCCCCTGGGGCGGGGGCCCAGATACGCAGTATTTT. It translates to CASRPWGGGPDTQYF. Together with reference TRBV5-6 and TRBJ2-3, the CDR3 gives the full variable domain: DAGVTQSPTHLIKTRGQQVTLRCSPKSGHDTVSWYQQALGQGPQFIFQYYEEEERQRGNFPDRFSGHQFPNYSSELNVNALLLGDSALYLCASRPWGGGPDTQYFGPGTRLTVL.

A note on this clone: The sample has other DNA sequences that encode this CDR3 too. The chain is built from TRBV9 and TRBJ1-5; D uncertain. The CDR3 extends over 13 amino acids. Germline values: CDR1 SGDLS, CDR2 YYNGEE. Deletions cut 0 bases from V and 1 base from J, with 2 bases between. The chain's CDR3 is CASSVGSNQPQHF. The CDR3, as DNA: TGTGCCAGCAGCGTAGGCAGCAATCAGCCCCAGCATTTT.

The gene calls are TRBV11-2 and TRBJ2-1, with D possibly TRBD2 on 6 matching bases. Trimming left V 5 bases short and J 16 bases short, with 15 bases between. The CDR3 spans 11 residues. Germline V CDR1 and CDR2: SGHAT, FQNNGV. CDR3 residues: CASSPGTLEFF. Here the CDR3 DNA reads TGTGCCAGCAGCCCCGGGACTCTTGAATTCTTC. The full variable domain, completed using reference TRBV11-2 and TRBJ2-1, is EAGVAQSPRYKIIEKRQSVAFWCNPISGHATLYWYQQILGQGPKLLIQFQNNGVVDDSQLPKDRFSAERLKGVDSTLKIQPAKLEDSAVYLCASSPGTLEFFGPGTRLTVL.

This clone was detected only once. The V gene is TRBV12-5, the J gene TRBJ2-1; D is perhaps TRBD2 (6 bases). V lost 1 base to trimming and J lost 4 bases, with 11 bases between them. In germline, CDR1 is LGHNT, CDR2 FRNRAP. The CDR3 spans 15 residues. Here the CDR3 reads CASGLGVAGYNEQFF. CDR3 nucleotide sequence: TGTGCTAGTGGTTTGGGTGTGGCGGGGTACAATGAGCAGTTCTTC.